The rows below give T cell receptor beta chains drawn from one sample of a study of T cell responses to AZD1222 COVID-19 vaccine. Sequencing was performed with immunoSEQ multiplex PCR; in TCRdb, only in-frame clones are kept and a portion is missing. Of about 110,000 clones listed, approximately 89% are singletons. Specimen: peripheral blood, collected on day 0 of AZD1222 vaccination. Receptors were obtained from an adult in good health. The CDR3 runs from the conserved cysteine through the conserved F or W. A D gene is named only where the DNA matches it firmly. A clone size is listed for some rows: how often the clone was seen (once, few, many), or a class if it is expanded.

CDR3 DNA | CDR3 protein | D gene | clone size | J gene | V gene
TGCGCCAGCATGGGATACAATGAGCAGTTCTTC | CASMGYNEQFF | NA | NA | TRBJ2-1 | TRBV5-1
TGTGCCAGCAGTTGGGGGACAGGCGGGTTTAATTCACCCCTCCACTTT | CASSWGTGGFNSPLHF | TRBD1 | NA | TRBJ1-6 | TRBV28
TGTGCCAGCAGTTTGGACAGGGGAGGCTACGAGCAGTACTTC | CASSLDRGGYEQYF | TRBD1 | NA | TRBJ2-7 | TRBV28
TGCGCCAGCAGCAAAGCCATTGTGGGGGACTACAATGAGCAGTTCTTC | CASSKAIVGDYNEQFF | NA | few | TRBJ2-1 | TRBV4-3
TGCAGTGCTAGAGAGAACTATGGCTACACCTTC | CSARENYGYTF | NA | NA | TRBJ1-2 | TRBV20-1
TGTGCCAGCAGTGAAGCTGGGAGGGGGGAGCTGTTTTTT | CASSEAGRGELFF | NA | NA | TRBJ2-2 | TRBV2
TGTGCCAGCCGGGGTGGGGCGCCCAATCAGCCCCAGCATTTT | CASRGGAPNQPQHF | NA | NA | TRBJ1-5 | TRBV25-1
TGTGCCTGGAGCACCCGGGACAGGGTTAGGTGGTCATCATACAATGAGCAGTTCTTC | CAWSTRDRVRWSSYNEQFF | TRBD1 | NA | TRBJ2-1 | TRBV30
TGCGCCAGCAGCCAAGATAATGGTATAGCTGGTAATCAGCCCCAGCATTTT | CASSQDNGIAGNQPQHF | NA | NA | TRBJ1-5 | TRBV4-1
TGTGCCAGCAAGCCGACCAACCAGGGGGCCTCTGGAAACACCATATATTTT | CASKPTNQGASGNTIYF | TRBD1 | once | TRBJ1-3 | TRBV7-9
TGTGCCAGCAGCAGAAACACCGGGGAGCTGTTTTTT | CASSRNTGELFF | NA | NA | TRBJ2-2 | TRBV9
TGTGCCAGCAGCCCCAGAGAGGGAATCAACACTGAAGCTTTCTTT | CASSPREGINTEAFF | NA | NA | TRBJ1-1 | TRBV13
TGTGCCAGCAGCGTAGATGTCAGATGGGGTGGCCGCTATGGCTACACCTTC | CASSVDVRWGGRYGYTF | NA | NA | TRBJ1-2 | TRBV9
TGTGCCAGCTCACCTAAGCTACAGGGGAACACTGAAGCTTTCTTT | CASSPKLQGNTEAFF | NA | NA | TRBJ1-1 | TRBV18
TGTGCCAGCAGTAACCAGGGGTTTCGGGAGACCCAGTACTTC | CASSNQGFRETQYF | NA | NA | TRBJ2-5 | TRBV2
TGTGCCAGCAAACAAAACAGGGATTACTACGAGCAGTACTTC | CASKQNRDYYEQYF | NA | NA | TRBJ2-7 | TRBV27
TGTGCCAGTAGCCCTACACGGGTCTATGGCTACACCTTC | CASSPTRVYGYTF | NA | once | TRBJ1-2 | TRBV19
TGCGCCAGCAGCTTTATAAAGGGTGGCGGTACTGAAGCTTTCTTT | CASSFIKGGGTEAFF | NA | NA | TRBJ1-1 | TRBV5-1
TGTGCCAGTAGTACCCTGACAGGGGTAGGTGGCTACACCTTC | CASSTLTGVGGYTF | TRBD1 | NA | TRBJ1-2 | TRBV19
TGTGCCAGCAGCTTAAAAGGTGGAAATGAAAAACTGTTTTTT | CASSLKGGNEKLFF | NA | NA | TRBJ1-4 | TRBV5-4
TGCAGCGTTGGGGGCGCCAGCTACGAGCAGTACTTC | CSVGGASYEQYF | NA | few | TRBJ2-7 | TRBV29-1
TGCGCCAGCAGTGATCCAGGCGGGACTAATTCACCCCTCCACTTT | CASSDPGGTNSPLHF | NA | NA | TRBJ1-6 | TRBV10-2
TGTGCCAGCAGTACGAGGACAGTCGGCTACACCTTC | CASSTRTVGYTF | NA | NA | TRBJ1-2 | TRBV28
TGTGCCAGCAGTGATGTTGAGGCTATTAGCTATGGCTACACCTTC | CASSDVEAISYGYTF | NA | NA | TRBJ1-2 | TRBV25-1
TGTGCCAGCAGTTTAGCAACTAATGAAAAACTGTTTTTT | CASSLATNEKLFF | NA | NA | TRBJ1-4 | TRBV12-3/TRBV12-4
TGTGCCAGCAGCTCGGGGAGGGACAGTGGCAATCAGCCCCAGCATTTT | CASSSGRDSGNQPQHF | TRBD1 | NA | TRBJ1-5 | TRBV7-9
TGTGCCGCCGGCGAGCAGTACTTC | CAAGEQYF | NA | few | TRBJ2-7 | TRBV6-6
TGTGCCAGCAGTGAAAGGCGGGATTCTACGGGCTACACCTTC | CASSERRDSTGYTF | NA | NA | TRBJ1-2 | TRBV6-1
TGCGCCAGCAGCACTTCCGGGGACACCTTCTATGGCTACACCTTC | CASSTSGDTFYGYTF | NA | NA | TRBJ1-2 | TRBV4-3
TGTGCCAGCAGCCAAGATAGGGGTCAGGTTAATTCACCCCTCCACTTT | CASSQDRGQVNSPLHF | NA | once | TRBJ1-6 | TRBV14
TGCGCCAGCAGTGGGACAGGGAGAGGCTACACCTTC | CASSGTGRGYTF | TRBD1 | NA | TRBJ1-2 | TRBV10-2
TGTGCCAGTAGTTTTTGGGAGGGGACCAGGAACACTGAAGCTTTCTTT | CASSFWEGTRNTEAFF | NA | NA | TRBJ1-1 | TRBV19
TGTGCCAGCAGTCCACCGGGACTGGCCTGGGAGACCCAGTACTTC | CASSPPGLAWETQYF | NA | NA | TRBJ2-5 | TRBV5-8
TGTGCCAGCAGGGTAGCGGGGGGCACAGATACGCAGTATTTT | CASRVAGGTDTQYF | TRBD2 | NA | TRBJ2-3 | TRBV6-6
TGTGCCAGCAGTCCATCCGCGACTAGCGGGGTGACAGATACGCAGTATTTT | CASSPSATSGVTDTQYF | TRBD2 | NA | TRBJ2-3 | TRBV6-2/TRBV6-3
TGTGCCAGCAGCTTAGTACCGGGGACGAACACTGAAGCTTTCTTT | CASSLVPGTNTEAFF | NA | NA | TRBJ1-1 | TRBV7-2
TGTGCCAGCAGCACCGGGACAGGGGGAAATGAAGCTTTCTTT | CASSTGTGGNEAFF | TRBD1 | NA | TRBJ1-1 | TRBV7-9
TGTGCCATCAAGGGCGGGGGTTTCACAGATACGCAGTATTTT | CAIKGGGFTDTQYF | TRBD2 | once | TRBJ2-3 | TRBV10-3
TGTGCCAGCGGGTCCGGACAGGGCTATGGCTACACCTTC | CASGSGQGYGYTF | TRBD1 | NA | TRBJ1-2 | TRBV28
TGCGCCACCAGTTTGGCAGGGGAGTACACCGGGGAGCTGTTTTTT | CATSLAGEYTGELFF | NA | NA | TRBJ2-2 | TRBV5-1
TGTGCCAGCAGTTCGACAGGAGAGCCCCAGCATTTT | CASSSTGEPQHF | NA | NA | TRBJ1-5 | TRBV27
TGTGCCAGCAGTTTGGGGGGGGCTAATGAAAAACTGTTTTTT | CASSLGGANEKLFF | NA | NA | TRBJ1-4 | TRBV28
TGTGCCAGCAGCATGGGACAGGCTGCCTATGGCTACACCTTC | CASSMGQAAYGYTF | TRBD1 | NA | TRBJ1-2 | TRBV7-9